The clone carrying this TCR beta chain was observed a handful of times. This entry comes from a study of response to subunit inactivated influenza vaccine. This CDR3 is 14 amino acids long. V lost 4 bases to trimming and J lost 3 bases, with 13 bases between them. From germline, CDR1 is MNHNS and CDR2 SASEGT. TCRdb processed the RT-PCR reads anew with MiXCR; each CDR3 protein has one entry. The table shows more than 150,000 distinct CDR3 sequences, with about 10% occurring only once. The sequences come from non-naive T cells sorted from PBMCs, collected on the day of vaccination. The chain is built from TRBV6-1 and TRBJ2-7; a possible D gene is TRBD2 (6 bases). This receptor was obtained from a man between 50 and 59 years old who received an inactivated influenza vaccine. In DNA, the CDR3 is TGTGCCAGCAGTGCGTGGGGGGAGATCTACGAGCAGTACTTC. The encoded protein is CASSAWGEIYEQYF.